A selection of T cell receptor beta chains follows, all from one sample in a study of blood T cell repertoires in COVID-19. Assay: immunoSEQ multiplex PCR; the TCRdb copy retains only in-frame clones and omits some. Altogether approximately 260,000 clones are present, about 85% being singletons, with the ten largest covering 6.6%. The sample comprised PBMCs or T cells enriched from blood (not recorded which). Every receptor here comes from a woman aged 50 to 60 who had been exposed to COVID-19. Each CDR3 is given with its conserved first and last residue. D genes are given only for firm matches. The size entry is marked missing in some rows and otherwise reads once, few, many or a size class.

j_call clone_size d_call v_call cdr3_aa cdr3_nt
TRBJ2-7 - TRBD1 TRBV5-5 CASSWDRVREQYF TGTGCCAGCAGCTGGGACAGGGTGAGGGAGCAGTACTTC
TRBJ1-1 once TRBD1 TRBV5-4 CASSLAAGGRTEAFF TGTGCCAGCAGCTTGGCAGCAGGGGGAAGGACTGAAGCTTTCTTT
TRBJ1-6 - - TRBV6-2/TRBV6-3 CASSYPSSPLHF TGTGCCAGCAGTTATCCATCATCACCCCTCCACTTT
TRBJ2-3 - - TRBV10-1 CASSERRRALTDTQYF TGCGCCAGCAGTGAGCGGCGCAGGGCCCTGACAGATACGCAGTATTTT
TRBJ1-1 - - TRBV5-4 CASSRRGRGTEAFF TGTGCCAGCAGTCGCAGGGGCCGCGGCACTGAAGCTTTCTTT
TRBJ2-2 - TRBD1 TRBV7-9 CASSEQGATGELFF TGTGCCAGCTCCGAACAGGGGGCCACCGGGGAGCTGTTTTTT
TRBJ1-5 - TRBD1 TRBV5-8 CASSLAGQGEF TGTGCCAGCAGCTTGGCGGGACAGGGCGAATTT
TRBJ1-1 - TRBD1 TRBV6-5 CASSYPGQGRTEAFF TGTGCCAGCAGTTACCCCGGACAGGGTCGAACTGAAGCTTTCTTT
TRBJ2-1 - TRBD1 TRBV7-3 CASSLRTMGQGTHNEQFF TGTGCCAGCAGCTTACGGACCATGGGACAGGGGACGCACAATGAGCAGTTCTTC
TRBJ1-1 - - TRBV29-1 CSVEIRAGVRENTEAFF TGCAGCGTTGAAATCAGGGCGGGGGTCAGAGAGAACACTGAAGCTTTCTTT
TRBJ1-5 once - TRBV19 CASRFREGSNQPQHF TGTGCCAGTAGGTTCAGGGAAGGAAGCAATCAGCCCCAGCATTTT
TRBJ1-1 once TRBD1 TRBV9 CASSVEGGRNTEAFF TGTGCCAGCAGCGTAGAAGGGGGCCGGAACACTGAAGCTTTCTTT
TRBJ2-7 many TRBD2 TRBV5-1 CASSLVASGAYEQYF TGCGCCAGCAGCTTGGTGGCTAGCGGGGCCTACGAGCAGTACTTC
TRBJ2-1 - - TRBV19 CASRMDSRHNEQFF TGTGCCAGTAGAATGGACAGCAGACACAATGAGCAGTTCTTC
TRBJ1-1 - - TRBV25-1 CASSESYPTSAEAFF TGTGCCAGCAGTGAATCGTACCCCACGAGTGCTGAAGCTTTCTTT
TRBJ1-1 - - TRBV9 CASSGPKTSEAFF TGTGCCAGCAGCGGGCCTAAGACAAGCGAAGCTTTCTTT
TRBJ2-3 - TRBD2 TRBV5-4 CASSQSGGGLDTQYF TGTGCCAGCAGCCAGAGCGGGGGGGGCCTAGATACGCAGTATTTT